The clone carrying this TCR beta chain was counted once. The sample is drawn from a study of T cell changes during pregnancy in multiple sclerosis. Method: immunoSEQ multiplex PCR; TCRdb's copy keeps in-frame clones and lacks some. The data hold just over 35,000 clones, with around 90% observed a single time. The length of the CDR3 is 15 residues. V lost 1 base and J lost 1, with 10 bases in between. CDR1 and CDR2 from the germline V gene are MNHNY and SVGAGI (reference sequence). The chain recombines TRBV6-6 with TRBJ2-5, with D possibly matching TRBD1 (6 bases). The sample in question was CD4+ T cells from peripheral blood mononuclear cells, obtained after pregnancy. This clonotype originated in a female donor in good health, enrolled as a control in a pregnancy study. CDR3 sequence reads: CASSYLNRAQETQYF. The CDR3 coding sequence is TGTGCCAGCAGTTACTTGAACAGGGCCCAAGAGACCCAGTACTTC.